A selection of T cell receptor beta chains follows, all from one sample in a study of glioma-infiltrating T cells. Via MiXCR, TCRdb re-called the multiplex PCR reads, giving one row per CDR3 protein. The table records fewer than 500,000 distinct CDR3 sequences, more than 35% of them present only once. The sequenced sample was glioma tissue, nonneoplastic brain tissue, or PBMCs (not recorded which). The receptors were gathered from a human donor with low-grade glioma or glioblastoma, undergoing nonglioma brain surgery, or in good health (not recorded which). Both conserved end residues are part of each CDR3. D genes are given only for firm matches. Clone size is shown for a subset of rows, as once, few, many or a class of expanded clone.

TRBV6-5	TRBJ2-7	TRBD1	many	TGTGCCAGCAGTTACGAACAGGGGTTCTACGAGCAGTACTTC	CASSYEQGFYEQYF
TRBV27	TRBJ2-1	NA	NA	TGTGCCAGCAGTCCCGGACTGGGGGATGAGCAGTTCTTC	CASSPGLGDEQFF
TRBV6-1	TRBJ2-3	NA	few	TGTGCCAGCACTCTGGACGGAGTCACAGATACGCAGTATTTT	CASTLDGVTDTQYF
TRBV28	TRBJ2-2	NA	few	TGTGCCATCCCTAGGGTCCGGGGTACGAACACCGGGGAGCTGTTTTTT	CAIPRVRGTNTGELFF
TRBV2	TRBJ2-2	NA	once	TGTGCCAGCAGTGCGGTCACCGGGGAGCTGTTTTTT	CASSAVTGELFF
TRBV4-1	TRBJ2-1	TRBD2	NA	TGCGCCAGCAGCCAAGATTCCAGCGGGATCTACAATGAGCAGTTCTTC	CASSQDSSGIYNEQFF
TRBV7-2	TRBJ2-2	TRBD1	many	TGTGCCAGCAGTCTGGACAGGGGATCCGGGGAGCTGTTTTTT	CASSLDRGSGELFF
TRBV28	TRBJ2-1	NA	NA	TGTGCCAGCAGTTTTATCAATGAGCAGTTCTTC	CASSFINEQFF
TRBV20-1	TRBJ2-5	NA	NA	TGCAGTGCTAGTCGGACTGCCGGCGGGGAGACCCAGTACTTC	CSASRTAGGETQYF
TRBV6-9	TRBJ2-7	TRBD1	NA	TGTGCCAGCAGTTTAAGTAGGAAAGGGGGCTGGTACGAGCAGTACTTC	CASSLSRKGGWYEQYF
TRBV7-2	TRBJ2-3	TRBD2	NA	TGTGCCAGCAGATTAGAGGGGCTAGCGGGAGCCCCGGGGGATACGCAGTATTTT	CASRLEGLAGAPGDTQYF
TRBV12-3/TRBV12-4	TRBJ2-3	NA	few	TGTGCCAGCAGTTTAGACCCAAGAGATACGCAGTATTTT	CASSLDPRDTQYF
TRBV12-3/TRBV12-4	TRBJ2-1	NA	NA	TGTGCCAGCAACCATGGGACTCAGTACAATGAGCAGTTCTTC	CASNHGTQYNEQFF
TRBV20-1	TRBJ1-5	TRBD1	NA	TGCAGTGCTGACCCCGGGGGACAGGTGGGGTGGAATCAGCCCCAGCATTTT	CSADPGGQVGWNQPQHF
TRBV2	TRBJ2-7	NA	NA	TGTGCCAGCAGCGACGGCAGCCCGGAACTCTACGAGCAGTACTTC	CASSDGSPELYEQYF
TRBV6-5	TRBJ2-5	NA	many	TGTGCCAGCAGTTACGGTTGGGAGGAGCAAGAGACCCAGTACTTC	CASSYGWEEQETQYF
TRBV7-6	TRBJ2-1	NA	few	TGTGCCAGCAGCCCGCTACTAGGGCCCTACAATGAGCAGTTCTTC	CASSPLLGPYNEQFF
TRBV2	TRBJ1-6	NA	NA	TGTGCCAGCAGGTTTGACATGGCCAGCTCCTATAAATCACCACTCCACTTT	CASRFDMASSYKSPLHF
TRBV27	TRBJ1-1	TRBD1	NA	TGTGCCGGCAGCTTAAATTACAGGGGGCTTAAAGGACAAGACACTGAAGCTTTCTTT	CAGSLNYRGLKGQDTEAFF
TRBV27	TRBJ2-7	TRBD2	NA	TGTGCCAGCAGGTGGCTAGCGGACTCCTACGCGCAGTACTTC	CASRWLADSYAQYF
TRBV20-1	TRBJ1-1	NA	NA	TGCAGTGCTAGAGCCCTTCGAGGTGGCCCCCAGCCGTCAGAAGCTTTCTTT	CSARALRGGPQPSEAFF
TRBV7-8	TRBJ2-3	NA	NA	TGTGCCAGCAGCTTAGAACCAGCCCAGCGGACGCAGTATTTT	CASSLEPAQRTQYF
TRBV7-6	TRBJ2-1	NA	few	TGTGCCAGCAGCTTAGAATGGAAACGGAAGGGAAATGAGCAGTTCTTC	CASSLEWKRKGNEQFF
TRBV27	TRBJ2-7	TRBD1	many	TGTGCCAGCAGTTATGGGACAGGGGCCTACGAGCAGTACTTC	CASSYGTGAYEQYF
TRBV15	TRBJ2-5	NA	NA	TGTGCCACCAGCAACCCGGGACTAGAGACCCAGTACTTC	CATSNPGLETQYF
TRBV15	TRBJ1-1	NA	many	TGTGCCACCAGCACCATAACCGAAGGACGTGAAGCTTTCTTT	CATSTITEGREAFF
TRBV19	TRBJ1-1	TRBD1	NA	TGTGCCAGTAGTATGCACAGGGGGGATGAAGCTTTCTTT	CASSMHRGDEAFF
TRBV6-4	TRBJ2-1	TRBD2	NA	TGTGCCAGCAGCCGGACTAGCAGGGCCTACAATGAGCAGTTCTTC	CASSRTSRAYNEQFF
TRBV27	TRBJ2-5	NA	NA	TGTGCCAGCAGTTTACAGGGCAGTACCTATCTAGAGACCCAGTACTTC	CASSLQGSTYLETQYF
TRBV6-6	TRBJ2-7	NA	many	TGTGCCAGCAGTTACTCGTACTGGAACGAGCAGTACTTC	CASSYSYWNEQYF
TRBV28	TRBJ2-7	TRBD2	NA	TGTGCCAGCAGGTGGACTAGCGGGCCCTACGAGCAGTACTTC	CASRWTSGPYEQYF
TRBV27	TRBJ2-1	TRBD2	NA	TGTGCCAGCGGTTCTAGCGGCAGCTCCTACAATGAGCAGTTCTTC	CASGSSGSSYNEQFF
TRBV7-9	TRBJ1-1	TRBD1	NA	TGTGCCAGCAGCTTAGGGCGGGACAGGGGAATAGAAGCTTTCTTT	CASSLGRDRGIEAFF
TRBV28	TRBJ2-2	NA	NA	TGTGCCAGCAGTGAATACCTCACCGGGGAGCTGTTTTTT	CASSEYLTGELFF
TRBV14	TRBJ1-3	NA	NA	TGTGCCAGCAGCCAAGGGGTTACCTCTGGAAACACCATATATTTT	CASSQGVTSGNTIYF
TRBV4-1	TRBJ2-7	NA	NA	TGCGCCAGCAGCCAAGTGGTAGGGGTAGAGGAGCAGTACTTC	CASSQVVGVEEQYF
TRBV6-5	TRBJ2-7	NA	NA	TGTGCCATCAGTGTCTTCTACGAGCGGTACTTC	CAISVFYERYF